This TCR beta chain was recovered during a study of blood T cell repertoires in COVID-19. Overall study context: Collection of acute and convalescent COVID-19 samples took place in the United States, Italy and Spain. PBMCs, B-cell-depleted T cells, or T cells were the source of the cDNA or gDNA that made up the material.

In the source study's methods: Amplified reference gene primers provided the basis for estimating nucleated cell counts. Sequencing used immunoSEQ multiplex PCR; TCRdb keeps in-frame clones, though not all of them. The V and J calls and the clone size are those of that table, but D and trimming were determined from the DNA. The profile shows about 58,000 clones, around 91% of them singletons. The material sequenced was peripheral blood. The TCR was taken from a woman aged 60-70 years with active COVID-19.

The CDR3 bases are TGTGCCAGCTCACCAACCACCTCTATCAGGGGGTTGGGGGAGACCCAGTACTTC. This encodes CASSPTTSIRGLGETQYF. The chain employs TRBV18 and TRBJ2-5; the match to TRBD1 covers 7 bases. This CDR3 contains 18 residues. V lost 2 bases, J lost 5 bases, and 17 bases stayed unmatched. The germline V gene has CDR1 KGHSH and CDR2 LQKENI.